Reported below is one T cell receptor beta chain. As yet, its antigen is unknown. This entry belongs to a study of cytomegalovirus exposure and HLA in healthy donors. Overall study findings and caveats: Investigators reported some 150 TCR beta chains as tied to cytomegalovirus.

Germline loops: CDR1 LNHDA, CDR2 SQIVND (reference sequence). Losses at the gene ends were 3 bases for V and 2 bases for J; bases not matched to a gene: 6. The CDR3 consists of 15 residues. Healthy donors of bone marrow made up the group. The PCR made use of 60 Vbeta and 13 Jbeta primers. Some clones are missing from TCRdb's copy, which holds only in-frame ones; the method was immunoSEQ multiplex PCR. The specimen's table records about 140,000 clones. The J gene is TRBJ1-1, the V gene TRBV19; 7 bases agree with TRBD1. Input material: PBMCs. The receptor's source is a male donor in good health and CMV-seronegative. The CDR3 loop reads CASSIAGGVNTEAFF. DNA for the CDR3: TGTGCCAGTAGTATCGCAGGGGGTGTTAACACTGAAGCTTTCTTT.